These 24 T cell receptor beta chains originate from one sample sequenced in a study of blood T cell repertoires in COVID-19. Only in-frame clones appear in the TCRdb table, and some are missing; sequencing was by immunoSEQ multiplex PCR. Of around 100,000 clones detected, 86% appear once; the ten largest clones hold 1.7%. Sequenced input: peripheral blood. These receptors all come from a man aged 80 or over with acute or convalescent COVID-19.

This clone was counted ten times or more. The V gene is TRBV19, the J gene TRBJ2-7, with TRBD2 identical over 7 bases. The CDR3 length is 15 residues. V was pared by 3 bases and J by 4 bases, with 9 bases of the junction left unmatched. CDR1 is LNHDA and CDR2 is SQIVND in the germline V gene (reference sequence). CDR3 sequence reads: CASSMASGQPYEQYF. The CDR3 nucleotides are TGTGCCAGTAGTATGGCTAGCGGACAACCATACGAGCAGTACTTC.

The chain employs TRBV2 and TRBJ1-2; D is unresolved. V gave up 7 bases and J gave up 7 bases, with 13 bases separating them. Germline loops: CDR1 SNHLY, CDR2 FYNNEI. The CDR3 has 12 residues. CDR3 in DNA: TGTGCCAGCAAGTCGACGGGGAGTGGCTACACCTTC. Translation gives CASKSTGSGYTF. Together with reference TRBV2 and TRBJ1-2, the CDR3 gives the full variable domain: EPEVTQTPSHQVTQMGQEVILRCVPISNHLYFYWYRQILGQKVEFLVSFYNNEISEKSEIFDDQFSVERPDGSNFTLKIRSTKLEDSAMYFCASKSTGSGYTFGSGTRLTVV.

V gene TRBV6-6 combines with J gene TRBJ2-3; 9 bases agree with TRBD1. V trimming: 0 bases; J trimming: 4 bases; junction bases outside the gene matches: 2. The CDR3 runs 15 residues. Germline CDR1 is MNHNY and CDR2 is SVGAGI (reference sequence). The chain's CDR3 is CASSYSGQGSDTQYF. As DNA, the CDR3 is TGTGCCAGCAGTTACTCGGGACAGGGTTCAGATACGCAGTATTTT.

The chain combines TRBV7-2 with TRBJ2-7; 13 bases fit TRBD2. Germline V gene data show CDR1 as SGHTA and CDR2 as FQGNSA. There are 16 residues in the CDR3. V trimming: 5 bases; J trimming: 3 bases; junction bases outside the gene matches: 7. The chain's CDR3 is CASSPGLAGASYEQYF. In nucleotides, the CDR3 is TGTGCCAGCAGCCCCGGACTAGCGGGAGCAAGCTACGAGCAGTACTTC.

The gene calls are TRBV7-9 and TRBJ1-3; D gene ambiguous. The germline gives CDR1 SEHNR, CDR2 FQNEAQ (reference sequence). The germline V and J ends were trimmed by 5 bases and 4 bases, with 9 bases remaining between them. This CDR3 has 13 amino acids. In DNA, the CDR3 is TGTGCCAGCAGCAATATCGGGGGAAACACCATATATTTT. Its protein product is CASSNIGGNTIYF.

As DNA, the CDR3 is TGTGCCAGCAGCTCTAGCGGGAGGGCCCACGAGCAGTACTTC. The encoded protein is CASSSSGRAHEQYF. The rearrangement joins TRBV11-2 to TRBJ2-7, with 12 bases fitting TRBD2. The CDR3 totals 14 residues. The junction had 3 bases not matched to a gene; V was cut back by 4 bases and J by 5 bases. Germline values: CDR1 SGHAT, CDR2 FQNNGV.

The chain links TRBV6-5 to TRBJ1-3; D gene ambiguous. The CDR3 consists of 11 residues. Trimming pared 10 bases from V and 8 bases from J, leaving 12 bases between. Germline CDR1 and CDR2: MNHEY and SVGAGI. Written as DNA, the CDR3 is TGTGCCACTCGAAGTCGAGACACCATATATTTT. Amino acid sequence: CATRSRDTIYF.

This chain joins TRBV7-8 and TRBJ2-1; D not certain. Germline values: CDR1 SGHVS, CDR2 FQNEAQ. Between the trimmed V and J ends, which lost 5 bases and 1 base, there was a span of 24 bases. The CDR3 loop spans 19 amino acids. In nucleotides, the CDR3 is TGTGCCAGCAGCGCAACGCCCCTTTGGCGAGAACAGTCCTACAATGAGCAGTTCTTC. Amino acids: CASSATPLWREQSYNEQFF.

The chain joins TRBV12-3 or TRBV12-4 to TRBJ1-5; TRBD1 might be the D (5 bases). Trimming took off 6 bases at V and 11 bases at J, with 17 bases between the two ends. The CDR3 extends over 13 amino acids. In DNA form, the CDR3 reads TGTGCCAGCAGCTCCCCGGGCGGGGGGGCCCAGCATTTT. Translating it yields CASSSPGGGAQHF.

This chain connects TRBV28 to TRBJ1-1, with 7 bases matching TRBD1. After removal of 6 bases from V and 2 bases from J, the junction contained 9 bases not matched to a gene. Germline loops: CDR1 MDHEN, CDR2 SYDVKM. The CDR3 consists of 15 residues. CDR3 sequence (DNA): TGTGCCAGCAGGTTGACCGGGACAGCTAACACTGAAGCTTTCTTT. It codes for CASRLTGTANTEAFF.

The rearrangement links TRBV5-4 to TRBJ2-7; a weak D match, TRBD1 (6 bases). The CDR3 spans 16 residues. CDR1 and CDR2 from the germline V gene are SGHNT and YYREEE (reference sequence). Trimming pared 4 bases from V and 1 base from J, leaving 18 bases between. The CDR3, as DNA: TGTGCCAGCAGCCCGACAGGAAGGGTCCAGTCCTACGAGCAGTACTTC. Translating gives CASSPTGRVQSYEQYF.

The chain recombines TRBV7-2 with TRBJ2-7; 8 bases match TRBD2. CDR1 is SGHTA, CDR2 FQGNSA, per germline. The CDR3 totals 15 residues. V shed 3 bases, J shed 1 base, and the junction held 5 bases outside the gene matches. CDR3 loop: CASSLRGGRSYEQYF. Here the CDR3 DNA reads TGTGCCAGCAGCTTGCGAGGCGGGAGGTCCTACGAGCAGTACTTC.

CDR3 residues: CASSFGLAGGYNEQFF. CDR3 sequence (DNA): TGTGCCAGCAGCTTCGGACTAGCGGGAGGATACAATGAGCAGTTCTTC. V and J are TRBV7-2 and TRBJ2-1, with TRBD2 matching over 14 bases. The germline V gene has CDR1 SGHTA and CDR2 FQGNSA. CDR3 size: 16 residues. V was pared by 3 bases and J by 4 bases, with 2 bases of the junction left unmatched.

J is TRBJ2-1 and V is TRBV4-1; 8 bases are shared with TRBD2. The J segment lost 0 bases and the V segment lost 2 bases, leaving 12 bases of the junction unmatched. The CDR3 runs 19 residues. Germline CDR1 reads MGHRA; CDR2 reads YSYEKL. This CDR3 reads CASSQPMAQRGSSYNEQFF. The DNA for the CDR3 is TGCGCCAGCAGCCAACCGATGGCCCAGCGGGGGAGCTCCTACAATGAGCAGTTCTTC.

The CDR3: CASSSTGLIYTPAEAFF. CDR3 nucleotides: TGTGCCAGCAGCTCTACAGGGTTGATCTACACCCCAGCTGAAGCTTTCTTT. The genes are TRBV5-5 and TRBJ1-1; a possible D gene is TRBD1 (6 bases). The germline V gene has CDR1 SGHKS and CDR2 YYEKEE (reference sequence). This CDR3 spans 17 amino acids. V was shortened by 3 bases and J by 6 bases, with 24 bases between the two germline ends.

V usage is TRBV19 and J usage is TRBJ1-2; D gene ambiguous. Germline lookup yields CDR1 LNHDA and CDR2 SQIVND (reference sequence). The V gene lost 5 bases and the J gene lost 0 bases, with 13 bases spanning the gap. The CDR3 has 15 amino acids. The CDR3, as DNA: TGTGCCAGTAGTTTAGGGCTTAACCCTAACTATGGCTACACCTTC. Amino acid sequence: CASSLGLNPNYGYTF.

This clone has a single count. The chain joins TRBV5-4 to TRBJ2-2, with a weak D call TRBD2 (6 bases). Germline V gene lookup returns CDR1 SGHNT and CDR2 YYREEE (reference sequence). V was trimmed by 2 bases and J by 1 base, leaving 12 bases between them. The CDR3 is 16 amino acids. The CDR3 nucleotides are TGTGCCAGCAGCTTAGGCCTAGCGAGGAACACCGGGGAGCTGTTTTTT. It specifies CASSLGLARNTGELFF.

This rearrangement joins TRBV19 to TRBJ1-1; 7 bases are a match to TRBD1. Germline loops: CDR1 LNHDA, CDR2 SQIVND (reference sequence). Trimming at V came to 7 bases and at J to 1 base, leaving 6 bases not matched to a gene. The CDR3 totals 14 residues. The CDR3 reads CASTPGQQNTEAFF. The CDR3 DNA sequence: TGTGCCAGTACCCCGGGACAGCAGAACACTGAAGCTTTCTTT.

This chain links TRBV6-2 or TRBV6-3 with TRBJ2-7; D might be TRBD2 (5 bases). CDR3 length: 12 amino acids. Between the trimmed V and J ends, which lost 4 bases and 4 bases, there was a span of 8 bases. Per the germline V gene, CDR1 is MNHEY and CDR2 is SVGEGT. CDR3 region: CASSFGGYEQYF. As DNA, the CDR3 is TGTGCCAGCAGTTTCGGCGGGTACGAGCAGTACTTC.

V usage is TRBV5-5 and J usage is TRBJ2-7; a possible D gene is TRBD2 (5 bases). CDR1 is SGHKS, CDR2 YYEKEE, per germline (reference sequence). This CDR3 has 16 amino acids. V lost 0 bases to trimming and J lost 2 bases, with 15 bases between them. The CDR3: CASSLETRRATYEQYF. The CDR3 DNA is TGTGCCAGCAGCTTGGAAACTCGGCGGGCGACCTACGAGCAGTACTTC.

This clone is a singleton in its sample. The chain carries TRBV28 and TRBJ1-5; D unclear. This CDR3 is built from 14 residues. The germline CDR1 and CDR2 sequences are MDHEN and SYDVKM. V lost 3 bases to trimming and J lost 7 bases, with 13 bases between them. The CDR3 is CASSLGGHAQPQHF. The CDR3 DNA is TGTGCCAGCAGTTTGGGAGGGCACGCACAGCCCCAGCATTTT.

The gene calls are TRBV6-2 or TRBV6-3 and TRBJ1-3; D is ambiguous. This CDR3 has 18 residues. V lost 2 bases, J lost 2 bases, and 19 bases lay in between. Germline V gene sequence: CDR1 MNHEY, CDR2 SVGEGT. The CDR3 protein is CASSYSRLSTGTGNTIYF. CDR3 DNA sequence: TGTGCCAGCAGTTACAGTCGACTATCGACCGGGACTGGAAACACCATATATTTT.

The rearrangement links TRBV18 to TRBJ2-2; TRBD2 aligns across 9 bases. Unmatched junction bases numbered 7, after V lost 6 bases and J lost 2 bases. CDR3 size: 16 residues. Germline V gene sequence: CDR1 KGHSH, CDR2 LQKENI. The CDR3 nucleotides read TGTGCCAGCTCCACCACGACTAGCGGTAACACCGGGGAGCTGTTTTTT. Amino acids: CASSTTTSGNTGELFF.

The V call is TRBV7-2, the J call TRBJ2-7; weak D call: TRBD1 (5 bases). Germline CDR1 SGHTA, CDR2 FQGNSA. The CDR3 totals 15 residues. V gave up 5 bases and J gave up 0 bases, with 14 bases separating them. The CDR3 region is CASSPLGQGSYEQYF. The CDR3 coding sequence is TGTGCCAGCAGCCCACTGGGGCAAGGCTCCTACGAGCAGTACTTC.